The 28 T cell receptor beta chains below come from one sample, sequenced in a study of blood T cell repertoires in COVID-19. Only in-frame clones appear in the TCRdb table, and some are missing; sequencing was by immunoSEQ multiplex PCR. The data contain just over 150,000 clones, more than 65% of them singletons. Specimen: peripheral blood. The receptor source for this set is a woman between 50 and 59 years old with acute or convalescent COVID-19.

This clone was found a few times. An end of the junction differs from the germline gene, which may be a read error. The chain links TRBV6-1 to TRBJ1-2; D is ambiguous. The CDR3 length is 14 residues. Germline V gene lookup returns CDR1 MNHNS and CDR2 SASEGT. The CDR3 loop is CASSEGQLIYGYTF. The DNA for the CDR3 is TGTGCCAGCAGCGAAGGGCAATTAATCTATGGCTACACCTTC.

This clone occurred once. The gene calls are TRBV3-1 (or the pseudogene TRBV3-2) and TRBJ2-7; D gene uncertain. V lost 1 base and J 6 bases, leaving 10 bases between the germline ends. CDR3 length: 13 amino acids. CDR1 is LGHDT, CDR2 YNNKEL, per germline (reference sequence). CDR3 nucleotides: TGTGCCAGCAGCCAAGTCTCCAGAGGCGAGCAGTACTTC. Translating gives CASSQVSRGEQYF.

The chain combines TRBV12-3 or TRBV12-4 with TRBJ1-6; D gene uncertain. V was cut by 6 bases and J by 7 bases, with 7 bases left in between. This CDR3 is built from 12 residues. CDR3 sequence (DNA): TGTGCCAGCAGCCGACACAATTCACCCCTCCACTTT. This encodes CASSRHNSPLHF.

J is TRBJ1-4 and V is TRBV18, with D unclear. This CDR3 contains 16 residues. Germline-derived CDR1 and CDR2 are KGHSH and LQKENI. V was cut by 3 bases and J by 2 bases, with 13 bases left in between. CDR3 protein: CASSPNARGTNEKLFF. CDR3 bases: TGTGCCAGCTCACCGAATGCACGAGGGACTAATGAAAAACTGTTTTTT.

The chain is built from TRBV10-1 and TRBJ2-6; 11 positions match TRBD1. Trimming removed 8 bases from V and 0 bases from J; junction bases left unmatched: 6. Germline-derived CDR1 and CDR2 are WNHNN and SYGVQD (reference sequence). The CDR3 contains 17 residues. CDR3 bases: TGCGCCAGCGCTTGGGACAGGGGGATCTCTGGGGCCAACGTCCTGACTTTC. It translates to CASAWDRGISGANVLTF.

This chain uses TRBV7-8 with TRBJ2-7, with 7 bases aligning to TRBD2. V lost 4 bases and J lost 3; bases outside the gene matches: 15. Germline values: CDR1 SGHVS, CDR2 FQNEAQ. The CDR3 spans 17 residues. The CDR3 loop reads CASSYTPWVGGDYEQYF. The CDR3, as DNA: TGTGCCAGCAGCTATACCCCGTGGGTGGGAGGGGACTACGAGCAGTACTTC.

This clone appeared once. The chain couples TRBV5-6 to TRBJ1-6; 9 nucleotides align to TRBD1. Germline trimming cut 6 bases from V and 10 bases from J; bases unmatched to any gene: 8. CDR1 and CDR2 from the germline V gene are SGHDT and YYEEEE. CDR3 length: 14 residues. CDR3 sequence reads: CASTPSGTGSPLHF. Written as DNA, the CDR3 is TGTGCCAGCACTCCGAGTGGGACAGGGTCACCCCTCCACTTT.

V gene TRBV7-2 combines with J gene TRBJ2-7; D is uncertain. In germline, CDR1 is SGHTA, CDR2 FQGNSA. The V end was cut by 1 base, the J end by 5 bases, with 9 bases between. This CDR3 has 13 residues. The CDR3 DNA reads as TGTGCCAGCAGCTTAGGCCTAGTGGACGAGCAGTACTTC. Its protein is CASSLGLVDEQYF.

This clone showed up just a few times. The chain joins TRBV5-1 to TRBJ1-4; D gene uncertain. The CDR3 has 16 amino acids. With 1 base removed from V and 5 bases from J, the gap between germline ends came to 15 bases. Germline V gives CDR1 SGHRS, CDR2 YFSETQ. The chain's CDR3 is CASSLSLGGRNEKLFF. The CDR3 DNA sequence: TGCGCCAGCAGCTTGTCGCTCGGAGGGAGAAATGAAAAACTGTTTTTT.

V usage is TRBV28 and J usage is TRBJ1-2; D is perhaps TRBD1 (5 bases). Germline CDR1 is MDHEN and CDR2 is SYDVKM. The CDR3 runs to 15 residues. V was cut by 11 bases and J by 0 bases, with 19 bases left in between. CDR3 nucleotides: TGTGCCGCTAACTTGGGGGGGACCGCTAACTATGGCTACACCTTC. Translation gives CAANLGGTANYGYTF.

The chain recombines TRBV2 with TRBJ2-2, with TRBD2 as a possible D gene (6 bases). V was pared by 5 bases and J by 6 bases, with 10 bases between. The germline V gene encodes CDR1 SNHLY and CDR2 FYNNEI. The CDR3 spans 13 residues. CDR3 sequence (DNA): TGTGCCAGCAGTAACACTAGCCCCGGGGAGCTGTTTTTT. Its translation is CASSNTSPGELFF.

The genes are TRBV28 and TRBJ2-3, with TRBD1 matching 11 bases. This CDR3 has 14 amino acids. The V and J ends lost 6 bases and 4 bases, in that order; junction bases with no gene match: 3. Germline CDR1 reads MDHEN; CDR2 reads SYDVKM. This chain's CDR3 is CASRRTGGADTQYF. In nucleotides, the CDR3 is TGTGCCAGCAGGCGGACAGGGGGCGCAGATACGCAGTATTTT.

The J gene is TRBJ2-1, the V gene TRBV13; weak D call: TRBD1 (6 bases). V lost 3 bases to trimming and J lost 4 bases, with 10 bases between them. Germline CDR1 and CDR2: PRHDT and FYEKMQ (reference sequence). The CDR3 is 14 amino acids. The CDR3 sequence: CASSLGQGYNEQFF. The CDR3 nucleotides are TGTGCCAGCAGCTTGGGGCAGGGGTACAATGAGCAGTTCTTC.

V is TRBV5-1 and J is TRBJ1-1, with 7 bases aligning to TRBD1. Trimming removed 4 bases from V and 5 bases from J; junction bases left unmatched: 8. Germline CDR1 reads SGHRS; CDR2 reads YFSETQ. CDR3 length: 14 residues. The CDR3 spells CASSPDRAWTEAFF. Written as DNA, the CDR3 is TGCGCCAGCAGCCCCGACAGGGCTTGGACTGAAGCTTTCTTT.

V usage is TRBV24-1 and J usage is TRBJ2-1; the match to TRBD2 covers 14 bases. Germline lookup yields CDR1 KGHDR and CDR2 SFDVKD. V lost 4 bases and J lost 8; bases outside the gene matches: 6. The CDR3 runs to 16 residues. The CDR3 DNA sequence: TGTGCCACCAGTGAGACTAGCGGGAGGGCCGAGTATGAGCAGTTCTTC. It yields the protein CATSETSGRAEYEQFF.

The sample holds a few counts of this clone. V gene TRBV7-2 combines with J gene TRBJ2-7; 9 bases align to TRBD2. This CDR3 has 16 residues. V lost 2 bases, J lost 0 bases, and 5 bases stayed unmatched. CDR1 and CDR2 from the germline V gene are SGHTA and FQGNSA. The CDR3 nucleotides read TGTGCCAGCAGCTTAAGAGCGGGAGGAAGCTCCTACGAGCAGTACTTC. Protein: CASSLRAGGSSYEQYF.

This chain connects TRBV14 to TRBJ2-7, with D maybe TRBD1 (5 bases). The CDR3 sequence is 15 residues long. In germline, CDR1 is SGHDN, CDR2 FVKESK. The V gene lost 3 bases and the J gene lost 0 bases, with 12 bases spanning the gap. In DNA, the CDR3 is TGTGCCAGCAGCCATTTGACAGAGAGCTCCTACGAGCAGTACTTC. As protein: CASSHLTESSYEQYF. Full variable domain (rest looked up from reference TRBV14 and TRBJ2-7): EAGVTQFPSHSVIEKGQTVTLRCDPISGHDNLYWYRRVMGKEIKFLLHFVKESKQDESGMPNNRFLAERTGGTYSTLKVQPAELEDSGVYFCASSHLTESSYEQYFGPGTRLTVT.

A single count supports this clone. This chain connects TRBV28 to TRBJ1-5; D is unresolved. This CDR3 is 16 amino acids long. CDR1 and CDR2 from the germline V gene are MDHEN and SYDVKM. Between the trimmed V and J ends, which lost 7 bases and 3 bases, there was a span of 19 bases. This chain's CDR3 is CASMKATATTNQPQHF. The CDR3 DNA reads TGTGCCAGCATGAAGGCCACAGCAACCACCAATCAGCCCCAGCATTTT.

This clone was seen a single time. This chain links TRBV10-3 with TRBJ2-5; 10 nucleotides match TRBD2. The CDR3 loop spans 16 amino acids. V dropped 10 bases and J dropped 4; count of bases not matched to a gene: 15. From germline, CDR1 is ENHRY and CDR2 SYGVKD. This CDR3 reads CATRQREGRGSETQYF. CDR3 nucleotide sequence: TGTGCCACCAGGCAGCGGGAGGGCCGCGGGTCAGAGACCCAGTACTTC.

The J gene is TRBJ2-5, the V gene TRBV20-1; tentative D call: TRBD2 (5 bases). Germline assignment: CDR1 DFQATT and CDR2 SNEGSKA (reference sequence). CDR3 length: 16 amino acids. Trimming left V 3 bases short and J 3 bases short, with 20 bases between. The CDR3 sequence is CSASSWAFRGKETQYF. CDR3 nucleotide sequence: TGCAGTGCTAGTTCCTGGGCCTTTCGAGGGAAAGAGACCCAGTACTTC.

This clone was seen a handful of times. The gene calls are TRBV7-2 and TRBJ2-6; possible D gene TRBD1, 6 bases. The germline CDR1 and CDR2 sequences are SGHTA and FQGNSA. V was shortened by 5 bases and J by 0 bases, with 11 bases between the two germline ends. The CDR3 is 16 amino acids. CDR3 nucleotide sequence: TGTGCCAGCAGCGTCAGGGGTGTCTCTGGGGCCAACGTCCTGACTTTC. Protein product: CASSVRGVSGANVLTF.

This clone was detected a few times. CDR3 in amino acids: CASSYPQTAYEQYF. Written as DNA, the CDR3 is TGTGCCAGCAGTTACCCACAGACAGCTTACGAGCAGTACTTC. The chain uses TRBV6-6 and TRBJ2-7; TRBD1 is a possible D gene (5 bases). The CDR3 spans 14 residues. The V gene lost 2 bases and the J gene lost 4 bases, with 12 bases spanning the gap. Germline loops: CDR1 MNHNY, CDR2 SVGAGI (reference sequence).

The chain carries TRBV7-3 and TRBJ2-3; D gene ambiguous. The CDR3 is 15 residues long. With 1 base removed from V and 2 bases from J, the gap between germline ends came to 10 bases. Germline V gene lookup returns CDR1 SGHTA and CDR2 FQGTGA. The CDR3 DNA reads TGTGCCAGCAGCTTAAAGCTCGGTGACACAGATACGCAGTATTTT. As protein: CASSLKLGDTDTQYF. Using reference TRBV7-3 and TRBJ2-3 for the parts outside the CDR3, the full variable domain is GAGVSQTPSNKVTEKGKYVELRCDPISGHTALYWYRQSLGQGPEFLIYFQGTGAADDSGLPNDRFFAVRPEGSVSTLKIQRTERGDSAVYLCASSLKLGDTDTQYFGPGTRLTVL.

As concerns this clone: The same CDR3 also results from other DNA sequences found in this sample. This rearrangement joins TRBV29-1 to TRBJ1-2, with 7 bases lining up with TRBD1. V lost 4 bases, J lost 4 bases, and 6 bases stayed unmatched. The CDR3 contains 13 residues. Germline V gene sequence: CDR1 SQVTM, CDR2 ANQGSEA. CDR3 sequence: CSVGAGGGYGYTF. The CDR3 region has the DNA TGCAGCGTTGGAGCAGGGGGAGGCTATGGCTACACCTTC.

This chain connects TRBV10-3 to TRBJ1-3, with D possibly being TRBD1 (5 bases). V gave up 10 bases and J gave up 2 bases, with 15 bases separating them. The germline gives CDR1 ENHRY, CDR2 SYGVKD. The CDR3 consists of 14 residues. The CDR3 DNA is TGTGCCACCCAGGGTCACCAGGCTGGAAACACCATATATTTT. This encodes CATQGHQAGNTIYF.

The chain links TRBV7-2 to TRBJ2-1, with 9 bases identical to TRBD2. This CDR3 spans 16 amino acids. In germline, CDR1 is SGHTA, CDR2 FQGNSA. Unmatched junction bases numbered 8, after V lost 5 bases and J lost 3 bases. CDR3 sequence: CASSPSLAGNYNEQFF. CDR3 DNA sequence: TGTGCCAGCAGCCCGTCCCTAGCGGGGAACTACAATGAGCAGTTCTTC.

This chain links TRBV6-5 with TRBJ2-2; 10 positions agree with TRBD2. Germline V gene sequence: CDR1 MNHEY, CDR2 SVGAGI. The CDR3 loop spans 15 amino acids. V was clipped by 6 bases and J by 7 bases; unmatched bases: 8. The CDR3 coding sequence is TGTGCCAGCAGAGGGCTAGCGGGAGTGGGCGGGGAGCTGTTTTTT. Translation gives CASRGLAGVGGELFF.

This clone has a handful of counts. This chain uses TRBV7-8 with TRBJ2-2; D is ambiguous. The V gene lost 3 bases and the J gene lost 2 bases, with 10 bases spanning the gap. CDR3 length: 15 residues. Germline assignment: CDR1 SGHVS and CDR2 FQNEAQ. CDR3 loop: CASSFQRLNTGELFF. CDR3 nucleotide sequence: TGTGCCAGCAGCTTCCAGAGACTTAACACCGGGGAGCTGTTTTTT.